This TCR beta chain was captured by sequencing in a study of PD-1 blockade in classical Hodgkin lymphoma. Whole-study results and caveats: Before treatment, complete responders showed about the same diversity as newly diagnosed patients. The causes of the repertoire differences, possibly disease activity or prior therapy, remain undefined.

On this clone: The antigen is unknown.

All patients relapsed after autologous stem cell transplantation, and brentuximab vedotin exposure varied. Classifying best responses yielded complete response, partial response or progressive disease. The protocol was immunoSEQ multiplex PCR, while the TCRdb copy is restricted to in-frame clones and leaves out a portion. The sample holds more than 90,000 clones; more than 80% are singletons and the top ten take approximately 15%. V shed 4 bases and J shed 10 bases, with 20 bases lying between them. The CDR3 consists of 15 residues. CDR1 is MGHRA, CDR2 YSYEKL, per germline. The sample was peripheral blood mononuclear cells (PBMCs), taken before the second cycle of nivolumab. The TCR sequence derives from a human donor with classical Hodgkin lymphoma. The chain recombines TRBV4-1 with TRBJ2-1; D is possibly TRBD2 (9 bases). DNA for the CDR3: TGCGCCAGCAGCCTACAGGCTAGCGGGACAGGCGAGCAGTTCTTC. Encoded protein: CASSLQASGTGEQFF.